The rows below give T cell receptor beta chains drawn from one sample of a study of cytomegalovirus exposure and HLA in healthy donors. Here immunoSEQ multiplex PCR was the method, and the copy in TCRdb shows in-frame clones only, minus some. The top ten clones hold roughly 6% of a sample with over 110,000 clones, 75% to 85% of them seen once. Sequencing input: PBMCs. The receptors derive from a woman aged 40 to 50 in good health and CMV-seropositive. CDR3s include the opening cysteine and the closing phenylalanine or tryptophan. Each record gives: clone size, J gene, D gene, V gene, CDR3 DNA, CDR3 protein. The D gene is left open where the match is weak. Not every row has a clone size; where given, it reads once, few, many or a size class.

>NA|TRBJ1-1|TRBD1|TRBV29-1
TGCAGCGCCTGGGGACAGCTGAACACTGAAGCTTTCTTT
CSAWGQLNTEAFF
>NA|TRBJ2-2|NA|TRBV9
TGTGCCAGCAGCGTAGGAGGGACCGGGGAGCTGTTTTTT
CASSVGGTGELFF
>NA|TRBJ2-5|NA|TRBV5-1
TGCGCCAGCAGCTTGGCCCTGGCTAGGGAGACCCAGTACTTC
CASSLALARETQYF
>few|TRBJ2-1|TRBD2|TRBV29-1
TGCAGCGTTGGCGGGGGGTACAATGAGCAGTTCTTC
CSVGGGYNEQFF
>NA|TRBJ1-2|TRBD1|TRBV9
TGTGCCAGCAGCGCATGGACAGGGAATGATGGCTACACCTTC
CASSAWTGNDGYTF
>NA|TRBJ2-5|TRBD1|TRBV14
TGTGCCAGCAGCCAAGATCGAGGGGGCTCCTATGAGACCCAGTACTTC
CASSQDRGGSYETQYF
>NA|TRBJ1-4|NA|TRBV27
TGTGCCAGCAGTTTAAGACAGGACATGCGGGAAAAACTGTTTTTT
CASSLRQDMREKLFF
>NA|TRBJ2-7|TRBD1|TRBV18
TGTGCCAGCTCACTTTCTGAAACGTCCGGACAGGGAACCTACGAGCAGTACTTC
CASSLSETSGQGTYEQYF
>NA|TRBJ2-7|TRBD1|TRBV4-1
TGCGCCAGAGAGAGGGACAGGGGGCTACACGAGCAGTACTTC
CARERDRGLHEQYF
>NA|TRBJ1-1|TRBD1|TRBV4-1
TGCGCCAGCAGTGACAGGGCGCGGAACACTGAAGCTTTCTTT
CASSDRARNTEAFF
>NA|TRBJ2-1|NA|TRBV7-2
TGTGCCAGCAGCTTTGCTGCGGGAAACAATGAGCAGTTCTTC
CASSFAAGNNEQFF
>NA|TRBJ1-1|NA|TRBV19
TGTGCCAGTAGTCCGGGGTCTGAAGCTTTCTTT
CASSPGSEAFF
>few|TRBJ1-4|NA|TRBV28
TGTGCCAGCAGGGGACAATCGATCGAAAAACTGTTTTTT
CASRGQSIEKLFF
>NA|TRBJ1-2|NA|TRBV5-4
TGTGCCAGCAGCCATGGTGGACAGAAGAGTTTCTATGGCTACACCTTC
CASSHGGQKSFYGYTF
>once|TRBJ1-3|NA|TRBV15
TGTGCCACCAGCAGGGATAACAGGGCCGGAAACACCATATATTTT
CATSRDNRAGNTIYF
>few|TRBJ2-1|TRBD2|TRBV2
TGTGCCAGCAGTTCTGGGGTAGGTGCGGGAGGGCCTTACAATGAGCAGTTCTTC
CASSSGVGAGGPYNEQFF